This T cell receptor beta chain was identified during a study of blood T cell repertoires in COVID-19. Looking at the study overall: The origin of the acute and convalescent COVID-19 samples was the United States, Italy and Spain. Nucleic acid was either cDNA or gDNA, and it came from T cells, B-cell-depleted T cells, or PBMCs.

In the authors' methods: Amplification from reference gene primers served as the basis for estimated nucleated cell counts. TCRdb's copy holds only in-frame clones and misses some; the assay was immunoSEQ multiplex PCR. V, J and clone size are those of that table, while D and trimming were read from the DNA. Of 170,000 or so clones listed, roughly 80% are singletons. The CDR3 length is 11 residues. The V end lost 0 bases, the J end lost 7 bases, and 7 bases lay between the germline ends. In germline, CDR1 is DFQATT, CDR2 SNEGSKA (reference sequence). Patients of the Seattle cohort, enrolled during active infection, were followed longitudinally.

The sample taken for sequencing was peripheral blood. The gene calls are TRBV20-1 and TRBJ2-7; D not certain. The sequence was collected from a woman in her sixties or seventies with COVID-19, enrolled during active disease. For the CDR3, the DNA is TGCAGTGCTAGAGACCCCCCGGAGCAGTACTTC. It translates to CSARDPPEQYF.